This T cell receptor beta chain came from a study of T-cell memory formation after mild COVID-19. In the case of this clonotype: Its antigen remains unidentified.

Whole-study findings and limits: CD4+ bias marked clones expanding day 15 to 37, unlike balanced contracting clones.

V was clipped by 5 bases and J by 5 bases; unmatched bases: 7. Germline loops: CDR1 DFQATT, CDR2 SNEGSKA (reference sequence). This CDR3 is 14 amino acids long. UMIs and sample barcodes were carried by the TCR alpha and TCR beta cDNA libraries that 5'RACE produced using constant-segment primers. TCRdb re-called the 5' RACE reads with MiXCR, one entry per CDR3 protein. Of 200,000 or so distinct CDR3 sequences listed, about 16% were seen once; the top ten hold 2.4%. V usage is TRBV20-1 and J usage is TRBJ2-7; 12 nucleotides align to TRBD1. The receptor comes from an adult woman who had mild COVID-19 (a few samples of this study predate the infection). Cell type and time point are not known. Sequences were obtained from PBMCs or a T cell subset sorted from them (not recorded which). CDR3 sequence (DNA): TGCAGTGCTCCCGGGACAGGGGGCGTTGACGAGCAGTACTTC. It codes for CSAPGTGGVDEQYF.